This T cell receptor beta chain was sequenced for a study of T-cell memory formation after mild COVID-19. Unmatched junction bases numbered 14, after V lost 6 bases and J lost 5 bases. The CDR3 covers 17 residues. CDR1 MNHEY and CDR2 SVGEGT come from the germline V gene. One entry per CDR3 protein, called by TCRdb with MiXCR from the 5' RACE reads. The data hold 200,000 to 300,000 distinct CDR3 sequences, with roughly a sixth observed a single time. This sequence joins TRBV6-2 or TRBV6-3 and TRBJ2-2, with 8 bases matching TRBD1. Sequenced input: PBMCs or a T cell subset sorted from them (not recorded which). The receptor's source is a man between 18 and 35 years old who had mild COVID-19 (a few samples of this study predate the infection). Cell type and time point are not known. The CDR3 bases are TGTGCCAGCAGACCGGACAGGGTGCTCGGGCGGACCGGGGAGCTGTTTTTT. The encoded protein is CASRPDRVLGRTGELFF.